This TCR beta chain came from a study of T cell responses to AZD1222 COVID-19 vaccine. General study findings and limits: Spike-specific TCR depth and breadth grew after two AZD1222 doses.

Germline CDR1 reads SGHVS; CDR2 reads FQNEAQ. The length of the CDR3 is 15 residues. V was shortened by 5 bases and J by 1 base, with 11 bases between the two germline ends. Only in-frame clones appear in the TCRdb table, and some are missing; sequencing was by immunoSEQ multiplex PCR. The repertoire holds about 180,000 clones, with more than 75% as singletons. A single count supports this clone. Its target is unknown. The sequence came from an adult who received the AZD1222 COVID-19 vaccine. Sequencing used peripheral blood, obtained 28 days after the second AZD1222 dose. The V call is TRBV7-8, the J call TRBJ2-2; D gene uncertain. CDR3 sequence (DNA): TGTGCCAGCAGCGCTCGGTGGGGGAACACCGGGGAGCTGTTTTTT. The encoded protein is CASSARWGNTGELFF.